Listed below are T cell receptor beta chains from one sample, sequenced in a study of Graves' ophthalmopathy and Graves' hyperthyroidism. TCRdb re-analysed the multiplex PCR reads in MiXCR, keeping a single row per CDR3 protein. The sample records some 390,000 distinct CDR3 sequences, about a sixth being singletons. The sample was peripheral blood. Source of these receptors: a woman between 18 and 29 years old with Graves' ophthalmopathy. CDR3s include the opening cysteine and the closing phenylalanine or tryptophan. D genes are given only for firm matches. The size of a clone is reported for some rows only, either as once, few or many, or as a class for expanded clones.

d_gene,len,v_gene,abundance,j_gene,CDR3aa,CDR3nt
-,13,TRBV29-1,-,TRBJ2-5,CSVVGAAQETQYF,TGCAGCGTTGTGGGGGCGGCCCAAGAGACCCAGTACTTC
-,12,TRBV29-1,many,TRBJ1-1,CSVVRGSTEAFF,TGCAGCGTCGTTCGGGGGAGCACTGAAGCTTTCTTT
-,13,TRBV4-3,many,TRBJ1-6,CASSQGRNSPLHF,TGCGCCAGCAGCCAGGGCAGGAACTCACCCCTCCACTTT
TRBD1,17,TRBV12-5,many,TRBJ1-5,CASGLDETGVGHQPQHF,TGTGCTAGTGGTTTGGATGAAACAGGGGTGGGCCATCAGCCCCAGCATTTT
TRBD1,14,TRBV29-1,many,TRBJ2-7,CSVQTGGEISEQYF,TGCAGCGTGCAGACAGGGGGCGAAATCTCCGAGCAGTACTTC
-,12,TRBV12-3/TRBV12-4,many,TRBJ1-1,CASRPGGGEAFF,TGTGCCAGCAGACCGGGGGGCGGTGAAGCTTTCTTT
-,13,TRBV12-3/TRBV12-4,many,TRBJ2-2,CASLGPGSGELFF,TGTGCCAGCCTCGGGCCCGGGTCCGGGGAGCTGTTTTTT
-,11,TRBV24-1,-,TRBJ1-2,CATRSGRGYTF,TGTGCCACCAGATCAGGGCGAGGCTACACCTTC
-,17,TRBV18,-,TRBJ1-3,CASSPPPNTYSGNTIYF,TGTGCCAGCTCACCACCCCCGAACACTTACTCTGGAAACACCATATATTTT
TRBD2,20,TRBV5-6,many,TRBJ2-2,CASSGGALAGGPANTGELFF,TGTGCCAGCAGCGGGGGGGCACTAGCGGGGGGACCCGCGAACACCGGGGAGCTGTTTTTT
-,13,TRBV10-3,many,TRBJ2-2,CAISKTGPGELFF,TGTGCCATCAGTAAAACAGGTCCGGGGGAGCTGTTTTTT
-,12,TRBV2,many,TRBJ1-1,CASSREILGAFF,TGTGCCAGCTCCAGGGAGATCTTAGGAGCTTTCTTT
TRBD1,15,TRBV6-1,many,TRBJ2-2,CASNRQGANTGELFF,TGTGCCAGCAACCGACAGGGGGCGAACACCGGGGAGCTGTTTTTT
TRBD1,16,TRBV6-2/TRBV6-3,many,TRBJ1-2,CASSYSATGTGYGYTF,TGTGCCAGCAGTTACTCGGCGACAGGGACGGGCTATGGCTACACCTTC
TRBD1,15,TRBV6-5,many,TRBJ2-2,CASSSGTGGYGELFF,TGTGCCAGCAGTTCCGGGACAGGGGGCTACGGGGAGCTGTTTTTT
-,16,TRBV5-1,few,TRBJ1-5,CASSFGQDSQNQPQHF,TGCGCCAGCAGCTTTGGGCAGGATTCCCAAAATCAGCCCCAGCATTTT
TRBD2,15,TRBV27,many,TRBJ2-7,CASSFHGLGTYEQYF,TGTGCCAGCAGTTTCCATGGACTAGGGACCTACGAGCAGTACTTC
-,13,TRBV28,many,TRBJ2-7,CASSLGLTYEQYF,TGTGCCAGCAGTTTAGGACTAACCTACGAGCAGTACTTC
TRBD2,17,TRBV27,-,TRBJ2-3,CASSPLIRREGGDTQYF,TGTGCCAGCAGTCCCCTAATTCGGCGGGAGGGGGGGGATACGCAGTATTTT
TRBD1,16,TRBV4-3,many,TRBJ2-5,CASSQDGPGGEETQYF,TGCGCCAGCAGCCAAGATGGTCCAGGGGGTGAGGAGACCCAGTACTTC
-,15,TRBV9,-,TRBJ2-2,CASSVGSPGSGELFF,TGTGCCAGCAGCGTAGGATCGCCGGGATCCGGGGAGCTGTTTTTT
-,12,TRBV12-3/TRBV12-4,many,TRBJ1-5,CASSAGAQPQHF,TGTGCCAGCAGTGCAGGGGCCCAGCCCCAGCATTTT
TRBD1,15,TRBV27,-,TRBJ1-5,CASSGGTGGLGPQHF,TGTGCCAGCAGCGGCGGGACAGGGGGCTTGGGGCCCCAGCATTTT
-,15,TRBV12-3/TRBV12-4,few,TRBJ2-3,CASSLSQVGGDTQYF,TGTGCCAGCAGTTTGTCCCAGGTTGGGGGGGATACGCAGTATTTT
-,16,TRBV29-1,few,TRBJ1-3,CSASRRGRSSGNTIYF,TGCAGCGCCAGCCGGCGGGGCCGAAGCTCTGGAAACACCATATATTTT
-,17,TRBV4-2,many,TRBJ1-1,CASSQAFSEGRNTEAFF,TGTGCCAGCAGCCAAGCTTTCTCGGAGGGGAGGAACACTGAAGCTTTCTTT
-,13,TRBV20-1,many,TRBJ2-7,CSAIHGVNYEQYF,TGCAGTGCGATCCACGGGGTGAACTACGAGCAGTACTTC
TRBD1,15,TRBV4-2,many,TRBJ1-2,CASSQNDRDPYGYTF,TGTGCCAGCAGCCAAAATGACAGGGATCCCTATGGCTACACCTTC
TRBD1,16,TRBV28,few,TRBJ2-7,CASSFKWTGALYEQYF,TGTGCCAGCAGTTTCAAATGGACAGGGGCCTTATACGAGCAGTACTTC
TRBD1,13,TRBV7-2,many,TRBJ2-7,CASSLVTGNEQYF,TGTGCCAGCAGCTTGGTGACAGGGAACGAGCAGTACTTC
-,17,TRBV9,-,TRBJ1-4,CASSASSGLLTNEKLFF,TGTGCCAGCAGCGCTTCATCAGGGCTCTTAACTAATGAAAAACTGTTTTTT
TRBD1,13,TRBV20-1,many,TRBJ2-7,CSASGTGVGEQYF,TGCAGTGCTAGTGGGACAGGGGTTGGCGAGCAGTACTTC
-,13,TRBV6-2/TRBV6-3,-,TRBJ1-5,CAVMGVNNQPQHF,TGTGCCGTTATGGGGGTGAACAATCAGCCCCAGCATTTT
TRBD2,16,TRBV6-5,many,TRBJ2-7,CASSYSASGGTYEQYF,TGTGCCAGCAGTTACTCGGCTAGCGGGGGTACCTACGAGCAGTACTTC
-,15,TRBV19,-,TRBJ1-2,CASSSPAAISYGYTF,TGTGCCAGTAGTTCCCCGGCAGCGATCAGCTATGGCTACACCTTC
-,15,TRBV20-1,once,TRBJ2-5,CSARDSLAVGETQYF,TGCAGTGCTAGAGATTCACTAGCTGTTGGTGAGACCCAGTACTTC
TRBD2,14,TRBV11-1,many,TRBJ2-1,CASSSLRTSNEQFF,TGTGCCAGCAGCTCCCTGAGGACTAGCAATGAGCAGTTCTTC
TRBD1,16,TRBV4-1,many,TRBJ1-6,CASSQEGQGYNSPLHF,TGCGCCAGCAGCCAAGAAGGACAGGGTTATAATTCACCCCTCCACTTT
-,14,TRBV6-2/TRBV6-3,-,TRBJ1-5,CASTYGGTSQPQHF,TGTGCCAGCACCTACGGGGGTACAAGTCAGCCCCAGCATTTT
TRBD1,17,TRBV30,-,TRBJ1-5,CAWSVQGGQWSNQPQHF,TGTGCCTGGAGTGTACAGGGGGGGCAGTGGAGCAATCAGCCCCAGCATTTT
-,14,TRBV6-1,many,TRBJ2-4,CASSDGRVWNIQYF,TGTGCCAGCAGTGATGGCAGGGTCTGGAACATTCAGTACTTC
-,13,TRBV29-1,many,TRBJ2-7,CSAKGGISYEQYF,TGCAGCGCTAAGGGGGGAATCTCCTACGAGCAGTACTTC
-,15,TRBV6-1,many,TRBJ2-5,CASSEASALQETQYF,TGTGCCAGCAGTGAAGCTTCGGCACTCCAAGAGACCCAGTACTTC
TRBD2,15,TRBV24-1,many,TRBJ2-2,CATAHTSGNTGELFF,TGTGCCACCGCTCACACTAGCGGGAACACCGGGGAGCTGTTTTTT
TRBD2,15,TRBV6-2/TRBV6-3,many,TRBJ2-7,CAGGPPGLAGVEQYF,TGTGCCGGAGGACCTCCGGGACTAGCGGGGGTCGAGCAGTACTTC
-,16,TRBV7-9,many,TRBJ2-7,CASSREEAGELWEQYF,TGTGCCAGCAGCCGAGAGGAAGCGGGCGAACTATGGGAGCAGTACTTC
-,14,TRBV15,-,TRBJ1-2,CATSRDRGSYRYTF,TGTGCCACCAGCAGAGATAGGGGCAGTTACCGCTACACCTTC
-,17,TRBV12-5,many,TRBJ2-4,CASGLVPSALAKNIQYF,TGTGCTAGTGGTTTGGTACCAAGCGCTCTAGCCAAAAACATTCAGTACTTC
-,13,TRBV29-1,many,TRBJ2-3,CSVEKGHRDTQYF,TGCAGCGTTGAAAAGGGACACAGGGATACGCAGTATTTT
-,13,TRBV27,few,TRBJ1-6,CASSLKLNSPLHF,TGTGCCAGCAGCCTAAAACTTAATTCACCCCTCCACTTT
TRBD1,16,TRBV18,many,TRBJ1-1,CASSPAGTGERTEAFF,TGTGCCAGCTCACCAGCCGGGACAGGGGAGAGGACTGAAGCTTTCTTT
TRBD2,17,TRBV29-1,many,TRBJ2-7,CSVGTSGRALSSYEQYF,TGCAGCGTCGGGACTAGCGGGAGGGCCCTCAGCTCCTACGAGCAGTACTTC
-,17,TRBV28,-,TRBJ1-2,CASSLRRKRGAPYGYTF,TGTGCCAGCAGTTTACGTCGGAAAAGGGGAGCTCCCTATGGCTACACCTTC
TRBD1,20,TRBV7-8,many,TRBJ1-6,CASSPHSRQGGLGYNSPLHF,TGTGCCAGCAGCCCGCACTCCCGACAGGGAGGTCTCGGCTATAATTCACCCCTCCACTTT
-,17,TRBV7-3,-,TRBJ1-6,CASSPSDPARYNSPLHF,TGTGCCAGCAGCCCCTCTGACCCTGCCCGCTATAATTCACCCCTCCACTTT
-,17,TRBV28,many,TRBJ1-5,CASSPLARADLNQPQHF,TGTGCCAGCAGTCCCCTAGCTAGAGCAGACCTTAATCAGCCCCAGCATTTT
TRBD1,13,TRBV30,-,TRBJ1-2,CAWSDDTVGQGGF,TGTGCCTGGAGTGACGACACTGTGGGACAGGGTGGATTC
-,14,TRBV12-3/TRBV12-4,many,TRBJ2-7,CASSSEKGLYEQYF,TGTGCCAGCAGTTCAGAAAAGGGACTCTACGAGCAGTACTTC
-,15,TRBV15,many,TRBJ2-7,CATSNGRDGAYEQYF,TGTGCCACCAGCAACGGCCGGGACGGTGCCTACGAGCAGTACTTC